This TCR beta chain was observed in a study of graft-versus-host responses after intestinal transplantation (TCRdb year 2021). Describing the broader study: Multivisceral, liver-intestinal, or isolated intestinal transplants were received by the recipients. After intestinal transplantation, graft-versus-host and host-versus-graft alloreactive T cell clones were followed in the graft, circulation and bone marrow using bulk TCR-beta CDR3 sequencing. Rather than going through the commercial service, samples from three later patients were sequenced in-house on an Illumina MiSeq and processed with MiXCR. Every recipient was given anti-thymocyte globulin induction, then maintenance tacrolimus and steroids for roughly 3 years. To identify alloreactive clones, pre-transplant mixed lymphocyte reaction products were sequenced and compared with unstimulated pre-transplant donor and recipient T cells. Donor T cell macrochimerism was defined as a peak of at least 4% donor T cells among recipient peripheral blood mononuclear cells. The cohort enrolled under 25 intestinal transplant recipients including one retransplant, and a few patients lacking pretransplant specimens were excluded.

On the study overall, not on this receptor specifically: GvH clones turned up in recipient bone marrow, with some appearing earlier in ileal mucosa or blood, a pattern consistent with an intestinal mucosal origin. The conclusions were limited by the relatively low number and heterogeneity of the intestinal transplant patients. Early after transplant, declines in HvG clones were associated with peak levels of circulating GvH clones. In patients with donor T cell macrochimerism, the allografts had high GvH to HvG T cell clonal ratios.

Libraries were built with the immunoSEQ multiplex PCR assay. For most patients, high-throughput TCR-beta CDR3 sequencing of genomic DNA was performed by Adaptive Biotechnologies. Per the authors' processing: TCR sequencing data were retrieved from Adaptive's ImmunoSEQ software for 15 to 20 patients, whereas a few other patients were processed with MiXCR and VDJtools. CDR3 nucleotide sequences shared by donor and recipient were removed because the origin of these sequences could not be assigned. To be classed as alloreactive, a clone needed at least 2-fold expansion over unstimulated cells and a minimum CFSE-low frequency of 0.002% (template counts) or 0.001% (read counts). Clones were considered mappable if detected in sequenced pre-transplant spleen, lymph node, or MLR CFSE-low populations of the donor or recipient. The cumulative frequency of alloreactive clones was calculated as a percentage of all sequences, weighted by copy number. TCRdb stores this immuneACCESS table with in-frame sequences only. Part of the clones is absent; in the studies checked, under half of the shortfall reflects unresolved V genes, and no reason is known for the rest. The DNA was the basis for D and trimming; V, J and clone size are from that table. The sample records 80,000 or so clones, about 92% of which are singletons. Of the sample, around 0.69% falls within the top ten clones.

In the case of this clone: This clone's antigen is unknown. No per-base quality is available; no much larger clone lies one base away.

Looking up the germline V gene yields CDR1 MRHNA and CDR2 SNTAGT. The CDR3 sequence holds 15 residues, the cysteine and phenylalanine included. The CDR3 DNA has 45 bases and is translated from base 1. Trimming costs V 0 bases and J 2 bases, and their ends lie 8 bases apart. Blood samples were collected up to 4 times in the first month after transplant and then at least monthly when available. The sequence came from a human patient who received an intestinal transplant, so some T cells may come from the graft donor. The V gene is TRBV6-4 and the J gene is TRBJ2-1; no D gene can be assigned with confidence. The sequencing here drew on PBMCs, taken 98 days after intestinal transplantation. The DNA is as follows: TGTGCCAGCAGTGACTCATTCACTCCCTACAATGAGCAGTTCTTC. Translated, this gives CASSDSFTPYNEQFF.